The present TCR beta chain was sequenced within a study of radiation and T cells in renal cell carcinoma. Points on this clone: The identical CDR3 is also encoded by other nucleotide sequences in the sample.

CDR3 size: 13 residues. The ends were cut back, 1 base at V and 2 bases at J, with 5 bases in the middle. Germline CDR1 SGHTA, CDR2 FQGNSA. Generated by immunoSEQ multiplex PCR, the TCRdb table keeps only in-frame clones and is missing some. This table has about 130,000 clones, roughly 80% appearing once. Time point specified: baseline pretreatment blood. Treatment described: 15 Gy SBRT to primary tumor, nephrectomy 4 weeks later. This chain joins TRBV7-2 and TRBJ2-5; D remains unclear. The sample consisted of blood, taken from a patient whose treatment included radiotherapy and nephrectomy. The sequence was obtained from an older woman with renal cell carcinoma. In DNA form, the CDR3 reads TGTGCCAGCAGCTTAGTTACGCAAGAGACCCAGTACTTC. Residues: CASSLVTQETQYF.